Listed below are T cell receptor beta chains from one sample, sequenced in a study of T-cell memory formation after mild COVID-19. TCRdb reanalysed the 5' RACE reads using MiXCR and keeps one entry per CDR3 protein. The table lists under 450,000 distinct CDR3 sequences, about a quarter of them singletons, with around 13% in the top ten. Sequenced: PBMCs or a T cell subset sorted from them (not recorded which). All receptors come from an adult woman who had mild COVID-19 (a few samples of this study predate the infection). Cell type and time point are not known. Each CDR3 is given with its conserved first and last residue.

V gene	CDR3 protein
TRBV5-6	CASSLDRWAYEQYF
TRBV6-5	CASSYSNSGGHYGYTF
TRBV7-8	CASRLRTLQEDTEAFF
TRBV5-1	CASSTGDGNTEAFF
TRBV15	CATSRDGEGGYTF
TRBV6-1	CASSEAGGLPNEQYF
TRBV12-5	CASGLGTGRAFF
TRBV14	CASSQDSTGTGIGYTF
TRBV5-1	CASSLASGQPQHF
TRBV24-1	CATSDEGYGYTF
TRBV5-1	CASSESGGAQDTQYF
TRBV11-2	CASSHGYKDTQYF
TRBV20-1	CSAREVRDINGYTF
TRBV6-5	CASSAAWQGTYEQYF
TRBV29-1	CSVAAGPNEQFF
TRBV5-1	CASSFSQVTSGSTGELFF
TRBV28	CASSGMVFNSNQPQHF
TRBV6-2/TRBV6-3	CASTFRGSYEQYF
TRBV12-3/TRBV12-4	CASRTVMNTEAFF
TRBV20-1	CSASRATGLESETQYF
TRBV24-1	CATSLTGSSYNEQFF
TRBV24-1	CATSDNEQVVGNQPQHF
TRBV19	CASSVGRTNEKLFF
TRBV9	CASSPTGTHASEQYF
TRBV12-3/TRBV12-4	CASRGRELFF
TRBV6-5	CASSYSGGANEQYF
TRBV21-1	CASSVGFLGDQPQHF
TRBV4-2	CASRALTSGNYNEQFF
TRBV5-1	CASSYNQETQYF
TRBV5-1	CASSFGDQETQYF
TRBV9	CASSDSGATRETQYF
TRBV2	CAGTPTANTGELFF
TRBV15	CATSPGGADNEQFF
TRBV7-9	CASSRSRTANLNTGELFF
TRBV27	CASSLSGSYGYTF
TRBV5-1	CASSSRRTSGGPLGGEQYF